The present T cell receptor beta chain was sequenced within a study of cytomegalovirus exposure and HLA in healthy donors. At the level of the study: HLA-typed donors contributed about 85 million unique TCRs, which were held in an early data release. Findings of the study overall: As a later analysis showed, a missense DCLRE1C variant was linked to trimming of TCR beta V- and J-genes. The authors listed 150 to 200 TCR beta chains as cytomegalovirus-associated. Relative to the roughly 690-donor mean, N-insertions were reportedly fewer in an Asian-associated ancestry cluster in a later analysis.

A multiplex PCR was run with 60 Vbeta primers and 13 Jbeta primers. The data were produced by immunoSEQ multiplex PCR, yet TCRdb's version contains in-frame clones alone and is incomplete. Here the sample spans roughly 120,000 clones, 79% being singletons. In this sample, this clone turned up once. Its cognate antigen is unknown. The TCR was taken from a man between 18 and 29 years old in good health and CMV-seronegative. The specimen sequenced was PBMCs.

Here the CDR3 DNA reads TGTGCCAGCAGCAAAGAAGGACTAGGATTGGCCAATGAGCAGTTCTTC. Its translation is CASSKEGLGLANEQFF. J is TRBJ2-1 and V is TRBV7-8, with TRBD2 matching 7 bases. The germline V gene has CDR1 SGHVS and CDR2 FQNEAQ. The length of the CDR3 is 16 residues. J gave up 6 bases and V 5 bases, and 13 bases lay outside the gene matches.